This T cell receptor beta chain originates from a study of blood T cell repertoires in COVID-19. Study-level background: Researchers got acute and convalescent COVID-19 samples from the United States, Italy and Spain. PBMCs, B-cell-depleted T cells, or T cells provided the cDNA or gDNA that made up the material.

Deletions cut 2 bases from V and 4 bases from J, with 10 bases between. Germline-derived CDR1 and CDR2 are KGHDR and SFDVKD. The CDR3 spans 15 residues. How the authors handled the data: Reference gene primer amplification gave estimated nucleated cell counts. Sequencing was performed with immunoSEQ multiplex PCR; in TCRdb, only in-frame clones are kept and a portion is missing. That table supplies the V and J calls and clone size; D and trimming were determined from the DNA. The sample contains some 230,000 clones, about 80% of which appear only once. Material for sequencing was peripheral blood. The genes are TRBV24-1 and TRBJ1-4; D is unclear. This TCR was recovered from a woman aged 50 to 65 with acute or convalescent COVID-19. The CDR3 nucleotides read TGTGCCACCAGTGATTCTAGTCTGCTTAATGAAAAACTGTTTTTT. This translates into CATSDSSLLNEKLFF.